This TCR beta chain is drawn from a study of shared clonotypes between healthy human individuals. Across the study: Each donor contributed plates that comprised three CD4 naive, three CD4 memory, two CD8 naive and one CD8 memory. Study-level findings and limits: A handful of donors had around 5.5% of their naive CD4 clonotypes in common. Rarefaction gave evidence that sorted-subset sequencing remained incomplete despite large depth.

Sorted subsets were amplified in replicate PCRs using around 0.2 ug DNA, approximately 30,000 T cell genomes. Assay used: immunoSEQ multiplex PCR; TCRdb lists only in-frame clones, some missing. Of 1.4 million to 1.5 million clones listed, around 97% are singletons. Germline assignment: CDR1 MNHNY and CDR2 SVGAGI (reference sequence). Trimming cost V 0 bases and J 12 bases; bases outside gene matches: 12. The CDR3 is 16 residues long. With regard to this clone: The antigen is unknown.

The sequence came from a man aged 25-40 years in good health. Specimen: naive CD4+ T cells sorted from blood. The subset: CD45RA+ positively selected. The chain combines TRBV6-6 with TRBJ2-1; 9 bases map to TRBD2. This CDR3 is CASSYSPREGRLVQFF. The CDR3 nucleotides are TGTGCCAGCAGTTACTCCCCGCGGGAGGGCCGACTCGTGCAGTTCTTC.